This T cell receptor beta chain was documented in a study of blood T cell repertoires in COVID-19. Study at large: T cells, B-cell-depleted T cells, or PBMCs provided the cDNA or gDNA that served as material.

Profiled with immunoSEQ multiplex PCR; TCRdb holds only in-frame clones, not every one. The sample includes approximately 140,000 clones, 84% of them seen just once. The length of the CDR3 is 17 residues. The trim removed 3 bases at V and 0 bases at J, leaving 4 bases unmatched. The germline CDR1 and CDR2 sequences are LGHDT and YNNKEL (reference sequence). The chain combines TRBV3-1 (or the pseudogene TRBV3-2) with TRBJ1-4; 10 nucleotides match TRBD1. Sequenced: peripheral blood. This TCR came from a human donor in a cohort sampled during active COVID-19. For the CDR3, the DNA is TGTGCCAGCAGCCATCTGACAGGGGGCTCAACTAATGAAAAACTGTTTTTT. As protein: CASSHLTGGSTNEKLFF.